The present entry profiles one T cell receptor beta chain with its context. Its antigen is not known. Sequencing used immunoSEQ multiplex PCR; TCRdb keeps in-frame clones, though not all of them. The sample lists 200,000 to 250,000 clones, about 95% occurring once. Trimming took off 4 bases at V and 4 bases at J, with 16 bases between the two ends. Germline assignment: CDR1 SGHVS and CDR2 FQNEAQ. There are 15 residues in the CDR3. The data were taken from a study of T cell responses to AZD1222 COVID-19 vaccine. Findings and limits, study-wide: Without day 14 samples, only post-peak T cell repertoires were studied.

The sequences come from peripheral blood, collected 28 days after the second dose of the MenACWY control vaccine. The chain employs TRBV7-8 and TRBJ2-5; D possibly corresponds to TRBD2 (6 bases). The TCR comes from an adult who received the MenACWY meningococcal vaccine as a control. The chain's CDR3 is CASSSRLDAGETQYF. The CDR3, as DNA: TGTGCCAGCAGCTCTCGACTAGATGCGGGAGAGACCCAGTACTTC.